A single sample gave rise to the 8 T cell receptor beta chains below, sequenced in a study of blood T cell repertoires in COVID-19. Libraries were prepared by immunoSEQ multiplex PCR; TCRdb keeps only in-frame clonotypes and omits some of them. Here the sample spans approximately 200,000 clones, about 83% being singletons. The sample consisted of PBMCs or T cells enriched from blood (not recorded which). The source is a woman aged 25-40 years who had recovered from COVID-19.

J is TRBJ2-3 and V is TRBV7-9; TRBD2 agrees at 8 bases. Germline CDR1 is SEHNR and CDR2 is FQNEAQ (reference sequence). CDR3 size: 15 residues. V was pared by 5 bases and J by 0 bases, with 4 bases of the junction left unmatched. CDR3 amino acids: CASSPAGASTDTQYF. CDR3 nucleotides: TGTGCCAGCAGCCCAGCGGGAGCGAGCACAGATACGCAGTATTTT.

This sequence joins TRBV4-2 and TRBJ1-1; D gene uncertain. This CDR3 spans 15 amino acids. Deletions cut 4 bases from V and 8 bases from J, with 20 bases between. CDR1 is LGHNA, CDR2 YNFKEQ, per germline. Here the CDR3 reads CASSREGGRSLEAFF. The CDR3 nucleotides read TGTGCCAGCAGCCGGGAGGGAGGCAGATCGCTAGAAGCTTTCTTT.

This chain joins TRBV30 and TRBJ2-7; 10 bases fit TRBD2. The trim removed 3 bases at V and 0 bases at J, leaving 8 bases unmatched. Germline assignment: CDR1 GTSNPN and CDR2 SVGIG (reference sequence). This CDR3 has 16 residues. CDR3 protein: CAWRRRTSGYSYEQYF. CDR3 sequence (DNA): TGTGCCTGGAGACGAAGGACTAGCGGATACTCCTACGAGCAGTACTTC.

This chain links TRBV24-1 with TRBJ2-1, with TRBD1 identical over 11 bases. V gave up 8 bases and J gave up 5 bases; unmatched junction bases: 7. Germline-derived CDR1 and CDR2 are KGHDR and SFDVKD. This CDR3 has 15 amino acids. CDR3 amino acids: CATTAPGQGDNEQFF. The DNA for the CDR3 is TGTGCCACCACTGCTCCGGGACAGGGGGACAATGAGCAGTTCTTC.

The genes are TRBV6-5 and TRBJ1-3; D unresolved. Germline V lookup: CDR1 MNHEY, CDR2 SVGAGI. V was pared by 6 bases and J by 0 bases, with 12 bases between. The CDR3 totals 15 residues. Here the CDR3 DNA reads TGTGCCAGCAGCCCGGAGGCAGCCTCTGGAAACACCATATATTTT. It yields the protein CASSPEAASGNTIYF.

CDR3 region: CASSLNQWDRGHYGYTF. The CDR3 DNA reads as TGTGCCAGCAGCCTTAATCAATGGGACAGGGGACACTATGGCTACACCTTC. The J gene is TRBJ1-2, the V gene TRBV3-1 (or the pseudogene TRBV3-2), with 10 bases identical to TRBD1. Germline CDR1 and CDR2: LGHDT and YNNKEL (reference sequence). This CDR3 is built from 17 residues. V shed 4 bases and J 3 bases; nucleotides not matched to a gene: 11.

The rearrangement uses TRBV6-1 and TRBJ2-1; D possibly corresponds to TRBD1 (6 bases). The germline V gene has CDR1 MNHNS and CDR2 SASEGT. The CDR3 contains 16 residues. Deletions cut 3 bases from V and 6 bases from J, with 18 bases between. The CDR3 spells CASSDTTGPLPNEQFF. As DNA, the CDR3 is TGTGCCAGCAGTGATACCACAGGGCCCCTTCCCAATGAGCAGTTCTTC.

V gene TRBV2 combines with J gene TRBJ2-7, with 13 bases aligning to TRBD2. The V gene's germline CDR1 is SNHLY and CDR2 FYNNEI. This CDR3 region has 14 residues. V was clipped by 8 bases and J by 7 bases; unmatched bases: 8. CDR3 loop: CASPPGLAGEEQYF. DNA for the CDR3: TGTGCCAGCCCCCCTGGACTAGCGGGAGAAGAGCAGTACTTC.